This is a list of T cell receptor beta chains from one sample in a study of cytomegalovirus exposure and HLA in healthy donors. Sequencing was performed with immunoSEQ multiplex PCR; in TCRdb, only in-frame clones are kept and a portion is missing. The profile shows over 250,000 clones, around two thirds of them singletons. The specimen was PBMCs. The receptor set was obtained from a female donor in good health and CMV-seronegative. Both conserved end residues are part of each CDR3. The order of the fields is V gene, J gene, clone size, D gene, CDR3 DNA, CDR3 protein. A D gene is named only where the DNA matches it firmly. Rows give clone size only sometimes, using once, few, many, or a class for an expanded clone.

V: TRBV18; J: TRBJ2-7; size: .; D: TRBD2; DNA: TGTGCCAGCTCACTATTAGCGGGAGCGACCTACGAGCAGTACTTC; CDR3: CASSLLAGATYEQYF
V: TRBV27; J: TRBJ1-1; size: .; D: .; DNA: TGTGCCAGCAGCTATACGGGGGATGAAGCTTTCTTT; CDR3: CASSYTGDEAFF
V: TRBV19; J: TRBJ2-7; size: few; D: .; DNA: TGTGCCAGTAGTCCCCTGGGTTTGGCTAGCTCCTACGAGCAGTACTTC; CDR3: CASSPLGLASSYEQYF
V: TRBV7-9; J: TRBJ2-3; size: .; D: .; DNA: TGTGCCAGCAGCTTATTCGCGGTCGGAGCGGATACGCAGTATTTT; CDR3: CASSLFAVGADTQYF
V: TRBV29-1; J: TRBJ2-3; size: .; D: .; DNA: TGCAGCGTTGAGGAGCGAGTATCAGATACGCAGTATTTT; CDR3: CSVEERVSDTQYF
V: TRBV5-1; J: TRBJ2-1; size: .; D: .; DNA: TGCGCCAGCAGCTTGGTAGCGCCAACCTCCTACAATGAGCAGTTCTTC; CDR3: CASSLVAPTSYNEQFF
V: TRBV5-1; J: TRBJ2-1; size: .; D: TRBD2; DNA: TGCGCCAGCAGCGTGGGAGGACTAGCGGGAGCCGGTGAGCAGTTCTTC; CDR3: CASSVGGLAGAGEQFF
V: TRBV27; J: TRBJ2-7; size: once; D: .; DNA: TGTGCCAGCAGCCATGAAGGGGGGGCGCCGGGCGAGCAGTACTTC; CDR3: CASSHEGGAPGEQYF
V: TRBV10-1; J: TRBJ2-5; size: .; D: .; DNA: TGCGCCAGCAACGGGGAGGCTTGGCAGCAGTACTTC; CDR3: CASNGEAWQQYF
V: TRBV6-5; J: TRBJ2-2; size: .; D: .; DNA: TGTGCCAGCAGTTACAGGGGGGGTACCGGGGAGCTGTTTTTT; CDR3: CASSYRGGTGELFF
V: TRBV7-3; J: TRBJ2-3; size: .; D: TRBD2; DNA: TGTGCCAGCAGCTTATCTAGCGGAGTTACAGATACGCAGTATTTT; CDR3: CASSLSSGVTDTQYF
V: TRBV5-1; J: TRBJ1-1; size: .; D: .; DNA: TGCGCCAGCAGCTTACGCCCATTGGGAGAGAAGAACACTGAAGCTTTCTTT; CDR3: CASSLRPLGEKNTEAFF
V: TRBV2; J: TRBJ1-3; size: .; D: .; DNA: TGTGCCAGCAGTGCCAGGGGCTCTGGAAACACCATATATTTT; CDR3: CASSARGSGNTIYF
V: TRBV4-1; J: TRBJ2-5; size: .; D: TRBD2; DNA: TGCGCCAGCAGCCATCAACTAGCGGGAGGGAAAGAGACCCAGTACTTC; CDR3: CASSHQLAGGKETQYF
V: TRBV29-1; J: TRBJ2-7; size: .; D: .; DNA: TGCAGCGTTGTTCTAGCGAGCACGTTCTACGAGCAGTACTTC; CDR3: CSVVLASTFYEQYF
V: TRBV18; J: TRBJ1-3; size: .; D: TRBD1; DNA: TGTGCCAGCTCACCAGCCGCAGGGGGCTCAGCTGGAAACACCATATATTTT; CDR3: CASSPAAGGSAGNTIYF
V: TRBV6-5; J: TRBJ2-1; size: .; D: TRBD2; DNA: TGTGCCAGCAGACTAGCGGAATACAATGAGCAGTTCTTC; CDR3: CASRLAEYNEQFF
V: TRBV7-8; J: TRBJ2-7; size: .; D: TRBD2; DNA: TGTGCCAGCAGCTTAGCGGCCCTAGCGGGAGTTGGGTACGAGCAGTACTTC; CDR3: CASSLAALAGVGYEQYF
V: TRBV4-1; J: TRBJ2-7; size: once; D: .; DNA: TGTGCCAGCAGCACAGACGCAGGGAGGTACGAGCAGTACTTC; CDR3: CASSTDAGRYEQYF
V: TRBV18; J: TRBJ2-7; size: .; D: .; DNA: TGTGCCAGCTCACCACAAACCGGGTACTACGAGCAGTACTTC; CDR3: CASSPQTGYYEQYF
V: TRBV27; J: TRBJ1-1; size: .; D: .; DNA: TGTGCCAGCAGCCATTGGGCAGAGAACACTGAAGCTTTCTTT; CDR3: CASSHWAENTEAFF
V: TRBV29-1; J: TRBJ2-7; size: few; D: .; DNA: TGCAGCGTTAGACAAAGCTCCTACGAGCAGTACTTC; CDR3: CSVRQSSYEQYF
V: TRBV5-1; J: TRBJ2-2; size: .; D: TRBD1; DNA: TGCGCCAGGCCGGGACAGGGCACCGGGGAGCTGTTTTTT; CDR3: CARPGQGTGELFF
V: TRBV5-8; J: TRBJ2-5; size: once; D: .; DNA: TGTGCCAGCAGCCGGGGACTCGACCAAGAGACCCAGTACTTC; CDR3: CASSRGLDQETQYF
V: TRBV5-4; J: TRBJ1-3; size: few; D: TRBD1; DNA: TGTGCCAGCAGCCTCGGACAGGTCTCTGGAAACACCATATATTTT; CDR3: CASSLGQVSGNTIYF
V: TRBV18; J: TRBJ2-7; size: .; D: TRBD2; DNA: TGTGCCAGCTCACCACTCCCGGGGGGTAGCGACGAGCAGTACTTC; CDR3: CASSPLPGGSDEQYF
V: TRBV20-1; J: TRBJ2-7; size: .; D: .; DNA: TGCAGTGCTAGTAGGGGCCGCGAGCAGTACTTC; CDR3: CSASRGREQYF
V: TRBV7-8; J: TRBJ2-3; size: .; D: .; DNA: TGTGCCAGCAGCTTAGCCTCGCGGCAGGGTAGCACAGATACGCAGTATTTT; CDR3: CASSLASRQGSTDTQYF
V: TRBV29-1; J: TRBJ2-2; size: few; D: .; DNA: TGCAGCGTTGGGAGACAGACCGGGGAGCTGTTTTTT; CDR3: CSVGRQTGELFF
V: TRBV18; J: TRBJ2-3; size: .; D: .; DNA: TGTGCCAGCTCACCACTTGCTTCACAGGGAAGCACAGATACGCAGTATTTT; CDR3: CASSPLASQGSTDTQYF
V: TRBV5-1; J: TRBJ2-6; size: .; D: .; DNA: TGCGCCAGCAGCTTGGAGGGGCGAGGGGCCAACGTCCTGACTTTC; CDR3: CASSLEGRGANVLTF
V: TRBV27; J: TRBJ1-4; size: .; D: TRBD1; DNA: TGTGCCAGCGGGAGACAGGGAGGAGAAAAACTGTTTTTT; CDR3: CASGRQGGEKLFF
V: TRBV21-1; J: TRBJ1-2; size: .; D: .; DNA: TGTGCCAGCAGCACCGTAGAATACAGGCCGTGCTATGGCTACACCTTC; CDR3: CASSTVEYRPCYGYTF
V: TRBV5-1; J: TRBJ2-2; size: .; D: .; DNA: TGCGCCAGCAGCTTGAGCACGGCGGGGACCGGGGAGCTGTTTTTT; CDR3: CASSLSTAGTGELFF
V: TRBV4-2; J: TRBJ2-1; size: .; D: .; DNA: TGTGCCAGCAGCCAACTGCTAGCGTCATACAATGAGCAGTTCTTC; CDR3: CASSQLLASYNEQFF
V: TRBV2; J: TRBJ2-7; size: .; D: TRBD2; DNA: TGTGCCATTCGGACTAGCGGCTACGAGCAGTACTTC; CDR3: CAIRTSGYEQYF
V: TRBV9; J: TRBJ1-2; size: few; D: TRBD1; DNA: TGTGCCAGCAGCCCAAACAGGGGGCCTAACTATGGCTACACCTTC; CDR3: CASSPNRGPNYGYTF
V: TRBV2; J: TRBJ2-7; size: .; D: TRBD2; DNA: TGTGCCAGCAGTCTTAAGCGGGAGATCAACGAGCAGTACTTC; CDR3: CASSLKREINEQYF
V: TRBV25-1; J: TRBJ1-1; size: .; D: .; DNA: TGTGCCAGCAGTGGGTACCAAGGGGGGGGCACTGAAGCTTTCTTT; CDR3: CASSGYQGGGTEAFF
V: TRBV19; J: TRBJ2-2; size: .; D: TRBD2; DNA: TGTGCCAGTCTTAGCGGGAGGAACACCGGGGAGCTGTTTTTT; CDR3: CASLSGRNTGELFF
V: TRBV27; J: TRBJ2-7; size: .; D: TRBD1; DNA: TGTGCCAGCAGACAAGGACAGGGGAGCTCCTACGAGCAGTACTTC; CDR3: CASRQGQGSSYEQYF
V: TRBV7-9; J: TRBJ2-3; size: once; D: .; DNA: TGTTCCAGCAGCTTAGCGGTAGAAGATACGCAGTATTTT; CDR3: CSSSLAVEDTQYF
V: TRBV2; J: TRBJ2-1; size: .; D: TRBD2; DNA: TGTGCCAGCAATAAGCGGGAGGAGTCCAATGAGCAGTTCTTC; CDR3: CASNKREESNEQFF
V: TRBV5-6; J: TRBJ2-1; size: few; D: TRBD2; DNA: TGTGCCAGCAGCCCCCCTGGCGGGAGGGCTGAGCAGTTCTTC; CDR3: CASSPPGGRAEQFF
V: TRBV7-9; J: TRBJ1-1; size: .; D: TRBD1; DNA: TGTTCCAGCAGCCCCCCAGGGACAGCGAACACTGAAGCTTTCTTT; CDR3: CSSSPPGTANTEAFF
V: TRBV6-1; J: TRBJ1-2; size: few; D: .; DNA: TGTGCCAGCAGTGACACCCAGGTCATCACCTCTTCCTATGGCTACACCTTC; CDR3: CASSDTQVITSSYGYTF
V: TRBV7-2; J: TRBJ2-1; size: .; D: TRBD2; DNA: TGTGCCAGCAGCTCACTAGCGGGAGGTTTCAATGAGCAGTTCTTC; CDR3: CASSSLAGGFNEQFF
V: TRBV6-1; J: TRBJ2-7; size: few; D: TRBD1; DNA: TGTGCCAGCAGTGAGGTAGGGGGCGGGTCCTACGAGCAGTACTTC; CDR3: CASSEVGGGSYEQYF
V: TRBV12-5; J: TRBJ1-2; size: once; D: TRBD1; DNA: TGTGCTAGTGGACCATCCGGGACAGGCTATGGCTACACCTTC; CDR3: CASGPSGTGYGYTF
V: TRBV5-1; J: TRBJ1-3; size: .; D: .; DNA: TGCGCCAGCCGAAGATACAGGCTCGGAAACACCATATATTTT; CDR3: CASRRYRLGNTIYF